The next 32 T cell receptor beta chains were all read from a single sample in a study of OX40 agonist ivuxolimab in advanced cancers. Sequenced by immunoSEQ multiplex PCR; TCRdb stores in-frame clones only, minus some. The sample contains fewer than 30,000 clones, about 70% of which appear only once. Sequencing was performed on CD4+ or CD8+ T cells sorted from blood, taken in a trial of the OX40 agonist ivuxolimab. The receptors originated from an adult with an advanced solid tumor such as melanoma, head and neck, liver or kidney cancer.

The chain links TRBV27 to TRBJ2-7; 7 nucleotides align to TRBD1. The trim removed 5 bases at V and 1 base at J, leaving 8 bases unmatched. Germline CDR1 is MNHEY and CDR2 is SMNVEV (reference sequence). This CDR3 region has 15 residues. CDR3 protein: CASSIRDSSSYEQYF. The CDR3 coding sequence is TGTGCCAGCAGTATCCGGGACAGCTCATCCTACGAGCAGTACTTC.

V usage is TRBV19 and J usage is TRBJ2-3, with TRBD2 identical over 12 bases. Germline V gene sequence: CDR1 LNHDA, CDR2 SQIVND (reference sequence). The V gene end was trimmed by 4 bases and the J gene end by 5 bases; junction bases not matched to a gene: 10. The CDR3 consists of 17 residues. CDR3 sequence reads: CASSTSLAGGLGDTQYF. The CDR3 DNA follows: TGTGCCAGTAGTACCTCACTAGCGGGGGGCCTGGGAGATACGCAGTATTTT.

This rearrangement joins TRBV4-3 to TRBJ2-3, with D unclear. Trimming removed 1 base from V and 5 bases from J, with 7 bases in between. The CDR3 covers 13 residues. CDR1 is LGHNA and CDR2 is YSLEER in the germline V gene. CDR3 coding DNA: TGCGCCAGCAGCCAAGGTTGGGGAGATACGCAGTATTTT. Encoded protein: CASSQGWGDTQYF.

J is TRBJ1-4 and V is TRBV5-5; D unclear. The V gene's germline CDR1 is SGHKS and CDR2 YYEKEE (reference sequence). The CDR3 is 14 amino acids. Between the trimmed V and J ends, which lost 2 bases and 4 bases, there was a span of 9 bases. CDR3 sequence reads: CASSFSSDNEKLFF. The CDR3 DNA reads as TGTGCCAGCAGCTTCAGTTCCGATAATGAAAAACTGTTTTTT.

The rearrangement joins TRBV2 to TRBJ1-1, with D possibly being TRBD1 (5 bases). Trimming left V 5 bases short and J 4 bases short, with 11 bases between. CDR3 length: 13 residues. CDR1 is SNHLY and CDR2 is FYNNEI in the germline V gene. The CDR3 loop reads CASSRGVGTEAFF. The CDR3 nucleotides read TGTGCCAGCAGTCGGGGGGTGGGCACTGAAGCTTTCTTT.

The chain is built from TRBV5-6 and TRBJ1-2; D uncertain. From germline, CDR1 is SGHDT and CDR2 YYEEEE. The CDR3 consists of 16 residues. Between the trimmed V and J ends, which lost 4 bases and 0 bases, there was a span of 16 bases. CDR3 sequence (DNA): TGTGCCAGCAGCCCACCTTACAGACGGACTAACTATGGCTACACCTTC. Amino acid sequence: CASSPPYRRTNYGYTF.

Only a few counts were recorded for this clone. The chain links TRBV19 to TRBJ1-2, with D perhaps matching TRBD1 (6 bases). The germline V and J ends were trimmed by 2 bases and 8 bases, with 24 bases remaining between them. The CDR3 consists of 17 residues. Germline-derived CDR1 and CDR2 are LNHDA and SQIVND (reference sequence). In DNA form, the CDR3 reads TGTGCCAGTAGTATATCACACCGCCCCGACAGGCCCCTGGGCTACACCTTC. Its translation: CASSISHRPDRPLGYTF.

The chain has TRBV2 and TRBJ2-1, with 9 bases lining up with TRBD2. Unmatched junction bases numbered 17, after V lost 5 bases and J lost 9 bases. This CDR3 spans 17 amino acids. Germline CDR1 reads SNHLY; CDR2 reads FYNNEI. CDR3 coding DNA: TGTGCCAGCAGTTTTGGGGGACTAGCCACAACCTTGGGTGAGCAGTTCTTC. The encoded protein is CASSFGGLATTLGEQFF.

This sequence joins TRBV5-6 and TRBJ1-2; D perhaps matches TRBD1 (6 bases). Trimming took 0 bases from V and 0 from J, leaving 12 bases between them. Germline V CDR1 and CDR2: SGHDT, YYEEEE. The CDR3 covers 16 residues. CDR3 coding DNA: TGTGCCAGCAGCTTGGGGGTGGACAGAACTAACTATGGCTACACCTTC. It codes for CASSLGVDRTNYGYTF.

V and J are TRBV6-5 and TRBJ2-7, with D hard to call. The CDR3 extends over 12 amino acids. V was cut by 6 bases and J by 3 bases, with 9 bases left in between. Germline lookup yields CDR1 MNHEY and CDR2 SVGAGI. The CDR3 here is CASRGRGYEQYF. The CDR3 DNA sequence: TGTGCCAGCAGAGGTAGAGGCTACGAGCAGTACTTC.

This clone was detected only once. This rearrangement joins TRBV7-2 to TRBJ2-7; 14 bases are shared with TRBD2. The CDR3 has 16 amino acids. Germline CDR1 reads SGHTA; CDR2 reads FQGNSA. Unmatched junction bases numbered 7, after V lost 5 bases and J lost 4 bases. This chain's CDR3 is CASSLQTSGGVYEQYF. The CDR3 DNA is TGTGCCAGCAGCCTCCAGACTAGCGGGGGGGTGTACGAGCAGTACTTC. The full variable domain, with the rest looked up from reference TRBV7-2 and TRBJ2-7, is GAGVSQSPSNKVTEKGKDVELRCDPISGHTALYWYRQSLGQGLEFLIYFQGNSAPDKSGLPSDRFSAERTGGSVSTLTIQRTQQEDSAVYLCASSLQTSGGVYEQYFGPGTRLTVT.

This chain links TRBV29-1 with TRBJ2-5, with 9 bases lining up with TRBD1. CDR1 is SQVTM and CDR2 is ANQGSEA in the germline V gene. V gave up 7 bases and J gave up 5 bases; unmatched junction bases: 8. The CDR3 extends over 13 amino acids. The CDR3 bases are TGCAGCGGAATACAGGGGGCCGGGGAGACCCAGTACTTC. The encoded protein is CSGIQGAGETQYF.

This chain links TRBV29-1 with TRBJ1-2; D ambiguous. The CDR3 has 12 amino acids. Germline V gene sequence: CDR1 SQVTM, CDR2 ANQGSEA. With 8 bases removed from V and 6 bases from J, the gap between germline ends came to 16 bases. Here the CDR3 reads CSLTIPGDGYTF. CDR3 in DNA: TGCAGCTTAACTATTCCCGGAGATGGCTACACCTTC.

The V gene is TRBV5-1, the J gene TRBJ1-4; tentatively, D is TRBD1 (6 bases). CDR1 and CDR2 from the germline V gene are SGHRS and YFSETQ. Trimming cost V 5 bases and J 8 bases, with 16 bases left between them. This CDR3 region has 14 residues. CDR3 loop: CASRARDIQEKLFF. In nucleotides, the CDR3 is TGCGCCAGCAGGGCACGGGACATCCAAGAAAAACTGTTTTTT.

The genes are TRBV11-2 and TRBJ2-7; 8 nucleotides agree with TRBD2. V was pared by 6 bases and J by 3 bases, with 13 bases of the junction left unmatched. Germline values: CDR1 SGHAT, CDR2 FQNNGV. This CDR3 is 16 amino acids long. The CDR3 protein is CASRGGGNPGSYEQYF. The CDR3 DNA follows: TGTGCCAGCAGGGGCGGGGGGAATCCGGGAAGCTACGAGCAGTACTTC.

This rearrangement joins TRBV5-1 to TRBJ2-7; 10 bases are a match to TRBD1. V lost 1 base to trimming and J lost 5 bases; unmatched junction nucleotides: 6. The germline V gene has CDR1 SGHRS and CDR2 YFSETQ. The CDR3 has 15 amino acids. The CDR3 loop reads CASSLSGDRGHEQYF. The CDR3 DNA is TGCGCCAGCAGCTTGTCTGGCGACAGGGGGCACGAGCAGTACTTC.

As DNA, the CDR3 is TGCGCCAGCAGTCAATCACTAGAGGGCGGGAACATTCAGTACTTC. Its translation: CASSQSLEGGNIQYF. The gene calls are TRBV23-1 and TRBJ2-4, with D possibly TRBD2 on 5 matching bases. TRBV23-1 qualifies as an ORF whose function is uncertain. V lost 0 bases and J lost 7, with 13 bases in between. This CDR3 is built from 15 residues.

This chain connects TRBV25-1 to TRBJ2-7; D might be TRBD2 (5 bases). This CDR3 contains 14 residues. V was pared by 5 bases and J by 5 bases, with 16 bases between. From germline, CDR1 is MGHDK and CDR2 SYGVNS. The CDR3, as DNA: TGTGCCAGCAGTTTCTGGGGAGATGGACACGAGCAGTACTTC. As protein: CASSFWGDGHEQYF.

CDR3 DNA: TGTGCCAGCAGCCCCGGCGGGCGGGAGCAGTTCTTC. It specifies CASSPGGREQFF. This chain uses TRBV7-2 with TRBJ2-1; a possible D gene is TRBD2 (5 bases). The V gene's germline CDR1 is SGHTA and CDR2 FQGNSA. This CDR3 has 12 residues. The ends were cut back, 5 bases at V and 10 bases at J, with 12 bases in the middle.

The V and J genes are TRBV11-2 and TRBJ2-3; D gene uncertain. CDR3 length equals 14 residues. Germline V CDR1 and CDR2: SGHAT, FQNNGV. Trimming shortened V by 1 base and J by 6 bases, and 11 bases separated the two germline ends. The CDR3 bases are TGTGCCAGCAGCTTAGGTGCTGGGGTGGATACGCAGTATTTT. The encoded protein is CASSLGAGVDTQYF. The variable domain in full, completed from reference TRBV11-2 and TRBJ2-3, reads EAGVAQSPRYKIIEKRQSVAFWCNPISGHATLYWYQQILGQGPKLLIQFQNNGVVDDSQLPKDRFSAERLKGVDSTLKIQPAKLEDSAVYLCASSLGAGVDTQYFGPGTRLTVL.

This clone was detected once. The chain uses TRBV11-2 and TRBJ2-3; TRBD2 aligns across 7 bases. Trimming cost V 5 bases and J 4 bases; bases outside gene matches: 9. Germline CDR1 and CDR2: SGHAT and FQNNGV. The CDR3 extends over 15 amino acids. The CDR3 DNA sequence: TGTGCCAGCAGCCCGAGGGAGGGTTGGGCAGATACGCAGTATTTT. Translating it yields CASSPREGWADTQYF.

The chain couples TRBV5-1 to TRBJ2-6, with TRBD1 matching over 10 bases. The trim removed 4 bases at V and 4 bases at J, leaving 11 bases unmatched. CDR3 length: 18 residues. Germline values: CDR1 SGHRS, CDR2 YFSETQ. CDR3 DNA: TGCGCCAGCAGCCCTTCGTCCGGGACAGGGGCGGGGGCCAACGTCCTGACTTTC. Its protein product is CASSPSSGTGAGANVLTF.

This clone was recorded once. The V and J genes are TRBV19 and TRBJ2-7, with D possibly being TRBD1 (6 bases). Deletions cut 3 bases from V and 4 bases from J, with 10 bases between. Per germline, CDR1 LNHDA and CDR2 SQIVND (reference sequence). CDR3 length equals 13 residues. CDR3 bases: TGTGCCAGTAGTATTCAGCAGGGGTACGAGCAGTACTTC. Its translation: CASSIQQGYEQYF.

As regards this clone: Distinct nucleotide sequences in the sample also encode this CDR3. The chain is built from TRBV30 and TRBJ2-3, with a weak D call TRBD2 (5 bases). Deletions cut 0 bases from V and 2 bases from J, with 9 bases between. Looked up from germline, CDR1 is GTSNPN and CDR2 is SVGIG (reference sequence). The CDR3 runs to 14 residues. In DNA, the CDR3 is TGTGCCTGGAGTGTTGAGGGAGACACAGATACGCAGTATTTT. Translated: CAWSVEGDTDTQYF.

The rearrangement uses TRBV2 and TRBJ1-1, with TRBD1 matching 9 bases. The CDR3 spans 14 residues. With 5 bases clipped from V and 4 bases from J, the junction kept 5 bases outside the gene matches. Germline CDR1 SNHLY, CDR2 FYNNEI. The CDR3 is CASSTGGAGTEAFF. The CDR3, as DNA: TGTGCCAGCAGTACAGGGGGCGCGGGCACTGAAGCTTTCTTT.

This chain connects TRBV19 to TRBJ2-5; D might be TRBD1 (5 bases). With 0 bases removed from V and 4 bases from J, the gap between germline ends came to 9 bases. CDR1 LNHDA and CDR2 SQIVND come from the germline V gene (reference sequence). The CDR3 runs 14 residues. CDR3 residues: CASSIDRQTETQYF. The CDR3 region has the DNA TGTGCCAGTAGTATAGATAGACAGACAGAGACCCAGTACTTC.

The chain carries TRBV27 and TRBJ1-6, with 7 bases that match TRBD1. V dropped 6 bases and J dropped 13; count of bases not matched to a gene: 9. The germline CDR1 and CDR2 sequences are MNHEY and SMNVEV (reference sequence). The length of the CDR3 is 13 residues. CDR3 sequence: CASSLTGISPLHF. CDR3 sequence (DNA): TGTGCCAGCAGCCTGACAGGGATCTCGCCCCTCCACTTT.

This rearrangement joins TRBV9 to TRBJ2-1; TRBD2 aligns across 10 bases. The CDR3 is 17 residues long. V lost 3 bases and J lost 6; bases outside the gene matches: 12. Germline V CDR1 and CDR2: SGDLS, YYNGEE. Here the CDR3 reads CASSALAGALPGNEQFF. The DNA of the CDR3 is TGTGCCAGCAGCGCTCTAGCGGGGGCCCTACCCGGCAATGAGCAGTTCTTC.

V gene TRBV6-5 combines with J gene TRBJ1-2; no definite D call. V lost 5 bases and J 0 bases, leaving 7 bases between the germline ends. Germline values: CDR1 MNHEY, CDR2 SVGAGI. This CDR3 comprises 13 residues. The chain's CDR3 is CASSEVANYGYTF. Written as DNA, the CDR3 is TGTGCCAGCAGTGAAGTCGCTAACTATGGCTACACCTTC.

The chain uses TRBV6-1 and TRBJ2-3, with D perhaps TRBD1 or TRBD2 (6 bases each). V lost 3 bases, J lost 13 bases, and 26 bases lay in between. The CDR3 is 16 amino acids. Germline CDR1 is MNHNS and CDR2 is SASEGT. DNA of the CDR3: TGTGCCAGCAGTGACACTTATTCCGTATCGGGGGCGCGGGAGTATTTT. Translating it yields CASSDTYSVSGAREYF.

The V call is TRBV9, the J call TRBJ2-1, with D uncertain. This CDR3 region has 15 residues. Trimming shortened V by 4 bases and J by 2 bases, and 13 bases separated the two germline ends. The germline CDR1 and CDR2 sequences are SGDLS and YYNGEE. The CDR3 nucleotides read TGTGCCAGCAGCCCCTTTATGGCGGCCTACAATGAGCAGTTCTTC. Protein product: CASSPFMAAYNEQFF.

The genes are TRBV7-9 and TRBJ1-1; 7 nucleotides match TRBD1. Germline V gives CDR1 SEHNR, CDR2 FQNEAQ (reference sequence). The length of the CDR3 is 14 residues. V was pared by 6 bases and J by 0 bases, with 4 bases of the junction left unmatched. The CDR3 DNA sequence: TGTGCCAGCAGTTCAGGGGGGATGAACACTGAAGCTTTCTTT. It encodes CASSSGGMNTEAFF.